A selection of T cell receptor beta chains follows, all from one sample in a study of T-cell memory formation after mild COVID-19. TCRdb reprocessed the 5' RACE reads via MiXCR and lists one record per CDR3 protein. This sample has fewer than 600,000 distinct CDR3 sequences, with 20% to 25% found just once. The sample taken for sequencing was PBMCs or a T cell subset sorted from them (not recorded which). The source of these receptors is an adult woman who had mild COVID-19 (a few samples of this study predate the infection). Cell type and time point are not known. Both conserved end residues are trimmed from each CDR3. D genes are given only for firm matches. The listing skips clone size in some rows; elsewhere it reads once, few, many or a size class.

>few|11|-|TRBJ2-2|TRBV12-3/TRBV12-4
ASSLVVNGELF
>few|11|-|TRBJ1-2|TRBV30
AWSVGTYGGYT
>few|12|-|TRBJ1-5|TRBV7-2
ASSTGLRNQPQH
>-|14|TRBD1|TRBJ2-7|TRBV10-3
AISGGQGQGRNEQY
>-|11|-|TRBJ2-7|TRBV2
ASIDEGRDEQY
>many|14|-|TRBJ1-3|TRBV30
AWSVSGGLTGNTIY
>-|12|-|TRBJ1-4|TRBV12-3/TRBV12-4
ASSMGFENEKLF
>-|11|-|TRBJ2-3|TRBV19
ASSTGAADTQY
>-|12|TRBD1|TRBJ1-2|TRBV24-1
ATSDHGQGGGYT
>-|12|-|TRBJ1-5|TRBV25-1
ASSGGGVGQPQH
>few|12|TRBD1|TRBJ2-7|TRBV30
AWSHYRGPREQY
>-|15|TRBD1|TRBJ1-1|TRBV19
ASRPGTVVVSRTEAF
>-|12|-|TRBJ2-7|TRBV5-1
ASSLENSRWEQY
>-|12|-|TRBJ2-5|TRBV6-5
ASSLNTVPETQY
>-|10|-|TRBJ2-7|TRBV5-6
ASSLGTLEQY
>-|11|TRBD1|TRBJ1-1|TRBV27
ASRRQGDTEAF
>-|11|-|TRBJ1-4|TRBV7-9
ASSLASYEKLF
>-|12|-|TRBJ1-1|TRBV2
ASRPDSLGTEAF
>-|10|-|TRBJ2-2|TRBV6-6
ASSYPSGELF
>-|11|-|TRBJ2-2|TRBV6-6
ASSSTAPGELF
>few|13|-|TRBJ2-7|TRBV6-5
ASSYSEGPRHEQY
>-|13|-|TRBJ2-7|TRBV27
ASSLSWGAPNGQY
>-|13|-|TRBJ2-7|TRBV21-1
ANSPPPGLAEEQY
>-|13|-|TRBJ1-1|TRBV12-3/TRBV12-4
ASRNGQVPNTEAF
>-|17|TRBD2|TRBJ2-1|TRBV5-1
ASSSYRLAGGQHYNEQF
>-|14|-|TRBJ2-7|TRBV2
ASSEAFRSGNYEQY
>-|13|-|TRBJ2-1|TRBV20-1
SAKTKRDGYNEQF
>once|16|TRBD1|TRBJ2-5|TRBV13
ASSFQLSGTGAEETQY